These 3 T cell receptor beta chains originate from one sample sequenced in a study of low-dose radiotherapy and immunotherapy resistance in tumors. First-strand cDNA used TRAV- and TRBV-specific primers, covering alpha and beta chains. The TCRs were subjected to amplification over approximately 20 PCR cycles employing a constant-region primer in conjunction with a V-primer adapter. TCRdb re-called the reads through MiXCR, storing one row per CDR3 protein. The sample shows 40,000 or so distinct CDR3 sequences, 25% to 40% of them seen only once. Time point: before trial treatment. Sample: PBMCs, taken before treatment. The receptors come from a male donor with gallbladder cancer.

This clonotype was observed many times. The V and J genes are TRBV19 and TRBJ1-2, with TRBD1 matching 10 bases. Germline V gene lookup returns CDR1 LNHDA and CDR2 SQIVND (reference sequence). CDR3 length: 14 amino acids. Trimming at V came to 9 bases and at J to 2 bases, leaving 6 bases not matched to a gene. This CDR3 reads CASTQGQGNYGYTF. The CDR3 DNA is TGTGCCAGCACTCAGGGACAGGGGAACTATGGCTACACCTTC.

This clonotype has at least ten counts. This rearrangement joins TRBV29-1 to TRBJ2-1; TRBD1 agrees at 8 bases. J was trimmed by 9 bases and V by 6 bases; bases with no gene match: 10. The CDR3 extends over 13 amino acids. The V gene's germline CDR1 is SQVTM and CDR2 ANQGSEA. The CDR3 loop reads CSVDWQGAGEQFF. CDR3 nucleotide sequence: TGCAGCGTCGACTGGCAGGGGGCCGGTGAGCAGTTCTTC.

In this sample, this clonotype turned up many times. The V gene is TRBV20-1, the J gene TRBJ1-5; no clear D. The CDR3 length is 15 residues. Trimming took 3 bases from V and 0 from J, leaving 12 bases between them. In germline, CDR1 is DFQATT, CDR2 SNEGSKA (reference sequence). This CDR3 is CSASIRANSNQPQHF. DNA of the CDR3: TGCAGTGCTAGTATAAGGGCGAATAGCAATCAGCCCCAGCATTTT.